Listed below are T cell receptor beta chains from one sample, sequenced in a study of CD4 and CD8 cells across lung adenocarcinoma regions. TCRdb re-called the PCR reads with MiXCR, one entry per CDR3 protein. The top ten hold 20% to 25% of the sample, which has tens of thousands of distinct CDR3 sequences, around 52% seen once. Sequencing input: CD4+ T cells from the center of a lung tumor. The receptors originated from a male donor with lung adenocarcinoma. The CD4 and CD8 labels of this study may be unreliable. Each CDR3 is given with its conserved first and last residue. The order of the fields is clone size, D gene, V gene, J gene, CDR3 protein, CDR3 DNA. The D gene is left open where the match is weak. Clone size is given for some rows only: seen once, a few or many times, or a class if the clone is expanded.

clone_size: few
d_call: TRBD2
v_call: TRBV6-2/TRBV6-3
j_call: TRBJ2-3
cdr3_aa: CASSRTSNTQYF
cdr3_nt: TGTGCCAGCAGCCGGACTAGCAATACGCAGTATTTT

clone_size: .
d_call: .
v_call: TRBV27
j_call: TRBJ2-5
cdr3_aa: CASVGGPGGRDKEIQYF
cdr3_nt: TGTGCCAGTGTAGGGGGTCCCGGGGGTCGTGACAAAGAGATCCAGTACTTC

clone_size: many
d_call: .
v_call: TRBV7-2
j_call: TRBJ2-1
cdr3_aa: CASTQGVVSYNEQFF
cdr3_nt: TGTGCCAGCACCCAAGGGGTCGTATCCTACAATGAGCAGTTCTTC

clone_size: .
d_call: .
v_call: TRBV9
j_call: TRBJ2-7
cdr3_aa: CASSTDSYEQYF
cdr3_nt: TGTGCCAGCAGCACAGACAGCTACGAGCAGTACTTC

clone_size: .
d_call: .
v_call: TRBV10-2
j_call: TRBJ2-2
cdr3_aa: CARAPQAVGTEKLYF
cdr3_nt: TGCGCCAGGGCCCCACAGGCTGTGGGGACCGAGAAGCTGTATTTT

clone_size: .
d_call: .
v_call: TRBV27
j_call: TRBJ2-3
cdr3_aa: CASSLDVSTDTQYF
cdr3_nt: TGTGCCAGCAGTTTAGATGTGAGCACAGATACGCAGTATTTT

clone_size: .
d_call: .
v_call: TRBV7-2
j_call: TRBJ2-3
cdr3_aa: CASSLLGSTDTQYF
cdr3_nt: TGTGCCAGCAGCTTACTCGGGAGCACAGATACGCAGTATTTT

clone_size: few
d_call: .
v_call: TRBV23-1
j_call: TRBJ1-5
cdr3_aa: CASSRRGGKDQPQHF
cdr3_nt: TGCGCCAGCAGTCGCCGGGGAGGTAAGGATCAGCCCCAGCATTTT

clone_size: once
d_call: .
v_call: TRBV6-4
j_call: TRBJ2-3
cdr3_aa: CGSGDGGGGQDTQYF
cdr3_nt: TGTGGCAGCGGGGACGGGGGCGGGGGCCAAGATACCCAGTACTTT

clone_size: .
d_call: .
v_call: TRBV6-1
j_call: TRBJ2-4
cdr3_aa: CASRKGGRAKNIQYF
cdr3_nt: TGTGCCAGCAGGAAGGGGGGGAGAGCCAAAAATATTCAGTACTTC

clone_size: .
d_call: .
v_call: TRBV6-1
j_call: TRBJ2-4
cdr3_aa: CGSRGSRAKNTQYF
cdr3_nt: TGCGGCAGCAGGGGATCCAGAGCCAAAAATACGCAGTACTTT

clone_size: many
d_call: .
v_call: TRBV6-1
j_call: TRBJ2-1
cdr3_aa: CASRSDSILKYNEQFF
cdr3_nt: TGTGCCAGCAGATCGGACTCCATCCTAAAATACAATGAGCAGTTCTTC

clone_size: .
d_call: .
v_call: TRBV27
j_call: TRBJ2-7
cdr3_aa: CASSPGRGGRGPDTQYF
cdr3_nt: TGTGCCAGCAGTCCGGGGCGCGGGGGCCGTGGCCCAGATACGCAGTACTTC

clone_size: many
d_call: .
v_call: TRBV28
j_call: TRBJ1-2
cdr3_aa: CASSSGTAYYGYTF
cdr3_nt: TGTGCCAGCAGTTCCGGGACGGCTTACTATGGCTACACCTTC

clone_size: .
d_call: .
v_call: TRBV27
j_call: TRBJ2-3
cdr3_aa: CASSPLRGRAKNMQYF
cdr3_nt: TGTGCCAGCAGTCCACTTAGGGGGAGAGCCAAAAATATGCAGTATTTT

clone_size: .
d_call: .
v_call: TRBV6-4
j_call: TRBJ1-6
cdr3_aa: CARRTGASPLHF
cdr3_nt: TGTGCCAGGAGAACCGGGGCTTCACCCCTCCACTTT

clone_size: .
d_call: .
v_call: TRBV6-1
j_call: TRBJ2-2
cdr3_aa: CVRGLQAVSPETLFF
cdr3_nt: TGTGTCAGGGGCCTCCAGGCTGTGAGTCCCGAGACGCTGTTTTTT

clone_size: .
d_call: .
v_call: TRBV27
j_call: TRBJ2-3
cdr3_aa: CASGLWGKNTQYF
cdr3_nt: TGTGCCTCGGGGCTCTGGGGCAAAAATACGCAGTATTTC

clone_size: .
d_call: .
v_call: TRBV6-1
j_call: TRBJ2-2
cdr3_aa: CASRLQAVITEALFF
cdr3_nt: TGTGCCAGCAGACTCCAGGCTGTGATCACCGAGGCGCTGTTTTTT

clone_size: medium-sized
d_call: TRBD1
v_call: TRBV6-5
j_call: TRBJ1-4
cdr3_aa: CASSSRDRGLEKLFF
cdr3_nt: TGTGCCAGCAGTTCTCGTGACAGGGGGCTTGAAAAACTGTTTTTT

clone_size: .
d_call: .
v_call: TRBV6-1
j_call: TRBJ2-3
cdr3_aa: CASTARQGAKNTQYF
cdr3_nt: TGTGCCAGCACTGCTCGGCAGGGAGCCAAAAATACGCAGTATTTC

clone_size: .
d_call: .
v_call: TRBV11-2
j_call: TRBJ2-5
cdr3_aa: CAGSGRRVTETQYF
cdr3_nt: TGTGCGGGGAGCGGGCGCCGGGTCACAGAGACCCAGTACTTC

clone_size: few
d_call: TRBD1
v_call: TRBV6-5
j_call: TRBJ1-5
cdr3_aa: CASVPGQGGQPQHF
cdr3_nt: TGTGCCAGCGTTCCGGGACAGGGAGGCCAGCCCCAGCATTTT

clone_size: once
d_call: .
v_call: TRBV6-4
j_call: TRBJ2-1
cdr3_aa: CASSPGETGAYELYF
cdr3_nt: TGTGCCAGCAGTCCAGGGGAGACTGGGGCCTACGAGCTGTACTTC

clone_size: .
d_call: .
v_call: TRBV27
j_call: TRBJ2-5
cdr3_aa: CASSGVGAPVPDTQYF
cdr3_nt: TGTGCCAGCAGTGGGGTCGGGGCACCCGTCCCAGATACGCAGTACTTC

clone_size: once
d_call: TRBD1
v_call: TRBV6-1
j_call: TRBJ2-7
cdr3_aa: CASREAEGGCYNEQYF
cdr3_nt: TGTGCCAGCAGGGAAGCGGAAGGGGGCTGCTACAATGAGCAGTACTTC

clone_size: .
d_call: TRBD1
v_call: TRBV10-2
j_call: TRBJ2-3
cdr3_aa: CASTGRGIGSTDTQYF
cdr3_nt: TGCGCCAGCACCGGCAGGGGGATAGGGAGCACAGATACGCAGTATTTT

clone_size: .
d_call: .
v_call: TRBV10-2
j_call: TRBJ2-3
cdr3_aa: CASKAVCNNKQFF
cdr3_nt: TGCGCCAGCAAGGCTGTGTGCAACAATAAGCAGTTTTTT

clone_size: .
d_call: TRBD2
v_call: TRBV27
j_call: TRBJ2-1
cdr3_aa: CASRLEGGRYNEQFF
cdr3_nt: TGTGCCAGCAGATTAGAGGGAGGGCGTTACAATGAGCAGTTCTTC

clone_size: many
d_call: .
v_call: TRBV6-5
j_call: TRBJ2-3
cdr3_aa: CASSPDLRDTQYF
cdr3_nt: TGTGCCAGCAGTCCAGATCTAAGGGATACGCAGTATTTT

clone_size: few
d_call: .
v_call: TRBV6-5
j_call: TRBJ2-2
cdr3_aa: CASRLQSVSPGELFF
cdr3_nt: TGTGCCAGCAGACTCCAGTCCGTGAGTCCCGGGGAGCTGTTTTTT

clone_size: .
d_call: .
v_call: TRBV6-5
j_call: TRBJ2-2
cdr3_aa: CASSYGTSTGEQFF
cdr3_nt: TGTGCCAGCAGTTACGGGACAAGCACCGGGGAGCAGTTTTTT

clone_size: .
d_call: TRBD2
v_call: TRBV20-1
j_call: TRBJ2-3
cdr3_aa: CSATGGRVMDTQYF
cdr3_nt: TGCAGTGCTACGGGAGGTCGGGTCATGGATACGCAGTATTTT

clone_size: .
d_call: .
v_call: TRBV6-4
j_call: TRBJ2-2
cdr3_aa: CASSDGGNGAQFF
cdr3_nt: TGTGCCAGCAGTGACGGGGGTAACGGGGCGCAGTTTTTT

clone_size: .
d_call: .
v_call: TRBV6-1
j_call: TRBJ2-3
cdr3_aa: CASGLCTGGDTQNF
cdr3_nt: TGTGCCAGCGGGCTTTGCACTGGGGGAGATACCCAGAATTTC

clone_size: few
d_call: .
v_call: TRBV9
j_call: TRBJ2-3
cdr3_aa: CASSASSSIDTQYF
cdr3_nt: TGTGCCAGCAGCGCGTCGTCGAGCATTGATACGCAGTATTTT

clone_size: .
d_call: TRBD1
v_call: TRBV9
j_call: TRBJ2-2
cdr3_aa: CASSVTGQSNTGELFF
cdr3_nt: TGTGCCAGCAGCGTTACGGGACAGTCGAACACCGGGGAGCTGTTTTTT

clone_size: .
d_call: .
v_call: TRBV10-3
j_call: TRBJ2-2
cdr3_aa: CALGLQSVSTDTLYF
cdr3_nt: TGTGCCCTGGGCCTCCAGTCTGTGAGTACAGATACGCTGTATTTT

clone_size: many
d_call: TRBD2
v_call: TRBV27
j_call: TRBJ2-1
cdr3_aa: CASSLVFLSGGYNEQFF
cdr3_nt: TGTGCCAGCAGTTTAGTGTTCTTGAGCGGGGGCTACAATGAGCAGTTCTTC

clone_size: .
d_call: .
v_call: TRBV9
j_call: TRBJ2-2
cdr3_aa: CASSPSPRNTGELFF
cdr3_nt: TGTGCCAGCAGCCCCTCGCCAAGAAACACCGGGGAGCTGTTTTTT